Below are 22 T cell receptor beta chains sequenced from a single sample in a study of STAT3 mutations in large granular lymphocyte leukemia (dated by TCRdb to the late 2010s). The library was prepared using the immunoSEQ multiplex PCR assay. TCRdb took over this immuneACCESS table, retaining in-frame rearrangements with V and J assigned. Such tables are incomplete; in checked studies, under half of the missing clones stem from an unresolved V gene, and the remainder is unexplained. This sample holds roughly 14,000 clones; approximately 91% were observed only once. Clones ranked in the top ten supply about 10% of the sample. Broad study findings and their caveats: All T-LGLL patients had at least one immunodominant TCRbeta clonotype, and roughly half had multiple immunodominant subclonotypes.

Their cognate antigens are unknown. Sequenced: peripheral blood mononuclear cells. Source of these receptors: a woman in her forties or fifties with T-cell large granular lymphocyte leukemia. Some clones in this sample may be carry-over from other donors' samples. The age is the age at diagnosis.

This clone appeared once. CDR3 loop: CASSLEGVRRETQYF. The CDR3 DNA sequence: TGTGCCAGCAGCTTGGAGGGAGTTCGGAGGGAGACCCAGTACTTC. This chain joins TRBV5-4 and TRBJ2-5; D is perhaps TRBD2 (5 bases). The length of the CDR3 is 15 residues. The V gene lost 0 bases and the J gene lost 5 bases, with 14 bases spanning the gap. CDR1 and CDR2 from the germline V gene are SGHNT and YYREEE (reference sequence).

The rearrangement joins TRBV21-1 to TRBJ2-5; TRBD2, the D gene given by the table, was not confirmed from the DNA. TRBV21-1 is a pseudogene. The length of the CDR3 is 18 residues. CDR3 sequence reads: CASSKGPTPGLAKETQYF. The CDR3 nucleotides are TGTGCCAGCAGCAAGGGCCCTACACCGGGACTAGCGAAGGAGACCCAGTACTTC.

The chain links TRBV30 to TRBJ2-1, with a tentative D call TRBD1 (5 bases). This CDR3 has 15 residues. V lost 2 bases, J lost 9 bases, and 20 bases lay in between. Germline assignment: CDR1 GTSNPN and CDR2 SVGIG (reference sequence). The CDR3 bases are TGTGCCTGGAGTCGGGCGCGAGGCGTAGGGGTTGAGCAGTTCTTC. Protein: CAWSRARGVGVEQFF.

A note on this clone: At one of its ends the junction is not consistent with the germline gene, which may arise from a read error. This chain joins TRBV7-9 and TRBJ1-2; TRBD1 aligns across 9 bases. Germline V lookup: CDR1 SEHNR, CDR2 FQNEAQ (reference sequence). This CDR3 spans 12 amino acids. The CDR3 DNA follows: TGTGCCAGCAGCACCCGGGACAGGGCCCCCATCTTC. It is translated as CASSTRDRAPIF.

This rearrangement joins TRBV7-9 to TRBJ1-2, with TRBD1 as a possible D gene (5 bases). This CDR3 comprises 12 residues. Germline V gives CDR1 SEHNR, CDR2 FQNEAQ (reference sequence). The ends were cut back, 5 bases at V and 12 bases at J, with 16 bases in the middle. CDR3 sequence reads: CASSPDRRLHTF. CDR3 nucleotides: TGTGCCAGCAGCCCTGACAGACGTTTGCACACCTTC.

V usage is TRBV27 and J usage is TRBJ2-7; unclear D gene. Germline CDR1 MNHEY, CDR2 SMNVEV (reference sequence). The CDR3 runs to 12 residues. V was cut by 4 bases and J by 3 bases, with 7 bases left in between. In nucleotides, the CDR3 is TGTGCCAGCAGTTCAAAGGGCTACGAGCAGTACTTC. Translating it yields CASSSKGYEQYF.

The chain couples TRBV5-4 to TRBJ2-1, with 9 bases identical to TRBD2. This CDR3 is built from 17 residues. Germline CDR1 and CDR2: SGHNT and YYREEE (reference sequence). The V and J ends lost 1 base and 4 bases, in that order; junction bases with no gene match: 9. CDR3 protein: CASSLTLLAGIYNEQFF. The DNA of the CDR3 is TGTGCCAGCAGCTTGACCTTACTAGCGGGTATTTACAATGAGCAGTTCTTC.

The rearrangement joins TRBV11-2 to TRBJ2-7; D ambiguous. In germline, CDR1 is SGHAT, CDR2 FQNNGV. There are 13 residues in the CDR3. With 4 bases removed from V and 5 bases from J, the gap between germline ends came to 12 bases. The CDR3 DNA is TGTGCCAGCAGCTCCTCAGATTGGGACGAGCAGTACTTC. As protein: CASSSSDWDEQYF.

The rearrangement links TRBV6-1 to TRBJ2-1; 10 nucleotides align to TRBD2. Per germline, CDR1 MNHNS and CDR2 SASEGT. The CDR3 contains 14 residues. The trim removed 8 bases at V and 7 bases at J, leaving 8 bases unmatched. The CDR3, as DNA: TGTGCCAGCCAGGGGCTAGCGGGAGTTAATGAGCAGTTCTTC. Its protein is CASQGLAGVNEQFF.

The chain joins TRBV7-2 to TRBJ1-2; D remains ambiguous. From germline, CDR1 is SGHTA and CDR2 FQGNSA. V gave up 2 bases and J gave up 4 bases, with 2 bases separating them. The CDR3 has 11 amino acids. This CDR3 reads CASSLTYGYTF. CDR3 sequence (DNA): TGTGCCAGCAGCTTAACCTATGGCTACACCTTC.

This clone appeared once. The chain couples TRBV6-5 to TRBJ1-3, with TRBD1 matching over 9 bases. The CDR3 is made up of 15 amino acids. Losses at the gene ends were 7 bases for V and 6 bases for J; bases not matched to a gene: 10. Germline loops: CDR1 MNHEY, CDR2 SVGAGI. In DNA, the CDR3 is TGTGCCAGCAAAACCGGGACAGGGTACGAAAACACCATATATTTT. Translated: CASKTGTGYENTIYF.

The chain has TRBV18 and TRBJ2-5; D uncertain. Deletions cut 2 bases from V and 2 bases from J, with 9 bases between. This CDR3 contains 14 residues. The germline CDR1 and CDR2 sequences are KGHSH and LQKENI. The CDR3 bases are TGTGCCAGCTCACCAAGGGAATTACAAGAGACCCAGTACTTC. Translating gives CASSPRELQETQYF. Using reference TRBV18 and TRBJ2-5 for the parts outside the CDR3, the full variable domain is NAGVMQNPRHLVRRRGQEARLRCSPMKGHSHVYWYRQLPEEGLKFMVYLQKENIIDESGMPKERFSAEFPKEGPSILRIQQVVRGDSAAYFCASSPRELQETQYFGPGTRLLVL.

The rearrangement joins TRBV29-1 to TRBJ2-7; possible D gene TRBD1, 6 bases. This CDR3 has 13 residues. Trimming took off 7 bases at V and 5 bases at J, with 18 bases between the two ends. CDR1 and CDR2 (germline): SQVTM, ANQGSEA. CDR3 in DNA: TGCAGCGCTTGGGCTACCAGGGGCCACGAGCAGTACTTC. This encodes CSAWATRGHEQYF.

This chain joins TRBV29-1 and TRBJ2-1; TRBD2 agrees at 10 bases. This CDR3 region has 14 residues. Germline trimming cut 6 bases from V and 6 bases from J; bases unmatched to any gene: 8. Germline-derived CDR1 and CDR2 are SQVTM and ANQGSEA. The DNA of the CDR3 is TGCAGCGTAGTTAGCGGGAGGACCCCCAATGAGCAGTTCTTC. This sequence encodes CSVVSGRTPNEQFF.

This sequence joins TRBV14 and TRBJ1-3; D might be TRBD1 (6 bases). This CDR3 has 15 residues. The germline V gene has CDR1 SGHDN and CDR2 FVKESK. The V end was cut by 0 bases, the J end by 2 bases, with 8 bases between. This CDR3 reads CASSQDRGPGNTIYF. In DNA, the CDR3 is TGTGCCAGCAGCCAAGACAGGGGCCCTGGAAACACCATATATTTT.

This sequence joins TRBV6-5 and TRBJ1-5; D not certain. CDR1 is MNHEY and CDR2 is SVGAGI in the germline V gene. With 6 bases removed from V and 7 bases from J, the gap between germline ends came to 16 bases. This CDR3 has 14 residues. The chain's CDR3 is CASSRTHYGQPQHF. The CDR3 DNA follows: TGTGCCAGCAGCCGTACCCACTACGGGCAGCCCCAGCATTTT.

The chain couples TRBV4-3 to TRBJ2-7; TRBD2 matches at 8 bases. The CDR3 is 15 amino acids. V lost 4 bases, J lost 3 bases, and 8 bases stayed unmatched. Looked up from germline, CDR1 is LGHNA and CDR2 is YSLEER. The CDR3 loop reads CASSREPGLGYEQYF. The CDR3 coding sequence is TGCGCCAGCAGCCGAGAACCGGGACTAGGCTACGAGCAGTACTTC.

The gene calls are TRBV5-8 and TRBJ2-6; 8 bases agree with TRBD1. Germline V gene data show CDR1 as SGHTS and CDR2 as YDEGEE. The CDR3 length is 17 residues. V lost 3 bases to trimming and J lost 2 bases; unmatched junction nucleotides: 7. The DNA for the CDR3 is TGTGCCAGCAGCTCCGCCGGGACAGGAGCTGGGGCCAACGTCCTGACTTTC. It translates to CASSSAGTGAGANVLTF.

The chain links TRBV29-1 to TRBJ1-1, with TRBD1 as a possible D gene (6 bases). Trimming left V 4 bases short and J 9 bases short, with 12 bases between. Germline CDR1 is SQVTM and CDR2 is ANQGSEA. The CDR3 has 11 residues. The DNA of the CDR3 is TGCAGCGTTGCCCAGGGGACTCAAGCTTTCTTT. Encoded protein: CSVAQGTQAFF.

CDR3 region: CASSFVPGLDMNEQFF. The CDR3 DNA is TGTGCCAGCAGCTTCGTCCCGGGACTAGACATGAATGAGCAGTTCTTC. The genes are TRBV7-9 and TRBJ2-1, with 8 bases matching TRBD2. Germline CDR1 and CDR2: SEHNR and FQNEAQ (reference sequence). CDR3 size: 16 residues. With 3 bases clipped from V and 7 bases from J, the junction kept 11 bases outside the gene matches.

The genes are TRBV27 and TRBJ2-1, with TRBD2 as a possible D gene (6 bases). The length of the CDR3 is 16 residues. Germline V gives CDR1 MNHEY, CDR2 SMNVEV (reference sequence). The V gene lost 8 bases and the J gene lost 4 bases, with 21 bases spanning the gap. The CDR3 is CASSYKGRRDYNEQFF. CDR3 nucleotides: TGTGCCAGCTCATATAAGGGTCGGAGGGATTACAATGAGCAGTTCTTC.

This chain links TRBV30 with TRBJ2-2; unclear D gene. Germline V lookup: CDR1 GTSNPN, CDR2 SVGIG (reference sequence). V shed 6 bases and J shed 0 bases, with 14 bases lying between them. The CDR3 loop spans 15 amino acids. CDR3 amino acids: CACRPGNTNTGELFF. CDR3 bases: TGTGCCTGCCGACCGGGTAACACGAACACCGGGGAGCTGTTTTTT.